These 3 T cell receptor beta chains came from one sample sequenced in a study of blood T cell repertoires in COVID-19. Sequencing used immunoSEQ multiplex PCR; TCRdb keeps in-frame clones, though not all of them. The sample holds a few hundred thousand clones, around 87% seen once. Input material: PBMCs or T cells enriched from blood (not recorded which). The receptors come from a man between 40 and 49 years old in a cohort exposed to, infected with or recovered from COVID-19 (not recorded which).

Remarks on this clone: One base away lies a much larger clone, so this may be a sequencing read error. The J gene is TRBJ1-2, the V gene TRBV25-1, with D maybe TRBD1 (5 bases). This CDR3 has 12 residues. V dropped 2 bases and J dropped 4 bases, with 5 bases sitting between them. The germline CDR1 and CDR2 sequences are MGHDK and SYGVNS. Here the CDR3 reads CASSEQGYGYTF. In DNA form, the CDR3 reads TGTGCCAGCAGTGAACAGGGCTATGGCTACACCTTC.

The chain has TRBV27 and TRBJ2-7; D might be TRBD1 (6 bases). Trimming took off 2 bases at V and 3 bases at J, with 8 bases between the two ends. This CDR3 is 13 amino acids long. Germline CDR1 is MNHEY and CDR2 is SMNVEV (reference sequence). The CDR3 nucleotides are TGTGCCAGCAGTTTAGGGGACAACTACGAGCAGTACTTC. This encodes CASSLGDNYEQYF.

The rearrangement joins TRBV11-2 to TRBJ2-5; a possible D gene is TRBD2 (7 bases). The CDR3 has 16 residues. The V gene's germline CDR1 is SGHAT and CDR2 FQNNGV. The V and J ends lost 1 base and 4 bases respectively, with 16 bases between them. In DNA, the CDR3 is TGTGCCAGCAGCTTAGCGGGGGGCGGAGGGGGAGAGACCCAGTACTTC. Translation: CASSLAGGGGGETQYF.